Sequencing of this T cell receptor delta chain was carried out in a study of γδ T cells in repeated Plasmodium falciparum infection. Turning to this clone: It is likely a read error: a sequence one base away is far more abundant. Other DNA sequences in the sample encode the same CDR3.

TCRdb re-analyzed the multiplex PCR reads via CATT. The data contain tens of thousands of delta-chain clones, approximately 0.96% of them singletons. Flow sorting of PBMC yielded separate Vgamma9/Vdelta2+ and Vdelta2-negative gammadelta T cell populations for bulk repertoire analysis. The ends were cut back, 3 bases at V and 2 bases at J, with 24 bases in the middle. The CDR3 runs 18 residues. Germline assignment: CDR1 GEAIGNYY and CDR2 EKD. The sample taken for sequencing was gamma-delta T cells from blood. This TCR derives from a pool of human donors (malaria-infected and uninfected, not separated). V usage is TRDV2 and J usage is TRDJ1; D is possibly TRDD3 (5 bases). The J gene was not available in TCRdb and was assigned here by matching the DNA to germline segments. The CDR3 DNA follows: TGTGCCTGTGACCCAAGGTTGGGGTACGCGCGTTTTACCGATAAACTCATCTTT. It specifies CACDPRLGYARFTDKLIF.